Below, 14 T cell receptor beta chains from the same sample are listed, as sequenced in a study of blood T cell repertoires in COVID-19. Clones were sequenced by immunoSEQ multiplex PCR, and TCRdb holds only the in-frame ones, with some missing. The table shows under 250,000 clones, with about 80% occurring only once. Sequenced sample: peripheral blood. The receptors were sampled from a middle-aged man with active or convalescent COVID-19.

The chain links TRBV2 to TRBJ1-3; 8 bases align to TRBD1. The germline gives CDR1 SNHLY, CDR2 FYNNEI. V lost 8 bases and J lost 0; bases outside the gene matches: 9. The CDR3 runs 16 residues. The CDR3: CASETGALSSGNTIYF. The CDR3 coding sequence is TGTGCCAGCGAGACAGGGGCTCTTAGCTCTGGAAACACCATATATTTT.

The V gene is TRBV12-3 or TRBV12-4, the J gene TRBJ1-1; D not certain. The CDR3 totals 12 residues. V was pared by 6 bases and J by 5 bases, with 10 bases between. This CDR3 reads CASSVAGTEAFF. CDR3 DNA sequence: TGTGCCAGCAGCGTCGCCGGGACTGAAGCTTTCTTT.

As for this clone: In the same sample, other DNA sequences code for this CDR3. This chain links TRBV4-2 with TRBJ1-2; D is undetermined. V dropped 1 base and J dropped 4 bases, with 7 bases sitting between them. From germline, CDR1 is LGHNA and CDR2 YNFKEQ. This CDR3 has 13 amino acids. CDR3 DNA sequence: TGTGCCAGCAGCCAAGGAGGAGGCTATGGCTACACCTTC. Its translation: CASSQGGGYGYTF.

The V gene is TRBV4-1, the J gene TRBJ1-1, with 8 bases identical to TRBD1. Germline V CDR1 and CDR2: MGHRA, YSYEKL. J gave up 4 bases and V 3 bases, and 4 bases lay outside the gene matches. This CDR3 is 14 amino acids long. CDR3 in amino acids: CASSHRGHSTEAFF. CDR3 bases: TGCGCCAGCAGCCACAGGGGGCATAGCACTGAAGCTTTCTTT.

CDR3 region: CASSHSTGSTGELFF. The CDR3 nucleotides read TGTGCCAGCAGCCATTCGACAGGGTCCACCGGGGAGCTGTTTTTT. The chain employs TRBV7-8 and TRBJ2-2; 7 positions match TRBD1. This CDR3 is built from 15 residues. The germline V gene has CDR1 SGHVS and CDR2 FQNEAQ. J gave up 4 bases and V 5 bases, and 7 bases lay outside the gene matches.

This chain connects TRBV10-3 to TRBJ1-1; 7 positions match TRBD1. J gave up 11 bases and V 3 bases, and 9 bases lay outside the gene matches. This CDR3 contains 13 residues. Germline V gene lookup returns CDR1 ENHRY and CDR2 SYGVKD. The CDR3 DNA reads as TGTGCCATCAGTGACCAGACAGGGAACGTTGCTTTCTTT. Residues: CAISDQTGNVAFF.

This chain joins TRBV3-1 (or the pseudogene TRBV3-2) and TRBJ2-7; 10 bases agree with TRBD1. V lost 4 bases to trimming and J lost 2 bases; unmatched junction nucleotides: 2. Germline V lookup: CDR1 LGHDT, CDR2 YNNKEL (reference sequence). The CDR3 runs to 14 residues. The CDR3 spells CASSLGQGAYEQYF. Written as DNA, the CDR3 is TGTGCCAGCAGCCTCGGACAGGGGGCCTACGAGCAGTACTTC.

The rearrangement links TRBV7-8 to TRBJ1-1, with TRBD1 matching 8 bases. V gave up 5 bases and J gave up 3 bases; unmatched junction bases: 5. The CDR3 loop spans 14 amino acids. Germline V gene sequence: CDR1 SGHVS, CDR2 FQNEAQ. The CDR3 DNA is TGTGCCAGCAGCACGGGACAGGTTTACACTGAAGCTTTCTTT. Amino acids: CASSTGQVYTEAFF. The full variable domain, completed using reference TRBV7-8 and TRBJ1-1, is GAGVSQSPRYKVAKRGQDVALRCDPISGHVSLFWYQQALGQGPEFLTYFQNEAQLDKSGLPSDRFFAERPEGSVSTLKIQRTQQEDSAVYLCASSTGQVYTEAFFGQGTRLTVV.

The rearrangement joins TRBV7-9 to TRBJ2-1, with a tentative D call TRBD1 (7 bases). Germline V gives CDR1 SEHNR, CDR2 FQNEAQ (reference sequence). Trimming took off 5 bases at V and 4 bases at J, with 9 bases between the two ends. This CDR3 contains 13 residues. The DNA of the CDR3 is TGTGCCAGCAGCCCAGGGGGGTACAATGAGCAGTTCTTC. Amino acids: CASSPGGYNEQFF. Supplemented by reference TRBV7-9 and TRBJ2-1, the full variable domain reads DTGVSQNPRHKITKRGQNVTFRCDPISEHNRLYWYRQTLGQGPEFLTYFQNEAQLEKSRLLSDRFSAERPKGSFSTLEIQRTEQGDSAMYLCASSPGGYNEQFFGPGTRLTVL.

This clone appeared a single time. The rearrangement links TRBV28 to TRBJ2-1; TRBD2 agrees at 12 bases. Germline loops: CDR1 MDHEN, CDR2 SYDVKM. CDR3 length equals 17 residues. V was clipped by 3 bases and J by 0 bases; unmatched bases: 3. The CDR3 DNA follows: TGTGCCAGCAGTTTTTCGACTAGCGGGGGCTCCTACAATGAGCAGTTCTTC. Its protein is CASSFSTSGGSYNEQFF.

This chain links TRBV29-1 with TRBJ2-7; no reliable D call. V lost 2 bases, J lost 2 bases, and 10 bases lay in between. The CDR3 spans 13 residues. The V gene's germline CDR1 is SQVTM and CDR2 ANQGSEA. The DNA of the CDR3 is TGCAGCGTTGAAATAGCAGAAGCCTACGAGCAGTACTTC. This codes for CSVEIAEAYEQYF.

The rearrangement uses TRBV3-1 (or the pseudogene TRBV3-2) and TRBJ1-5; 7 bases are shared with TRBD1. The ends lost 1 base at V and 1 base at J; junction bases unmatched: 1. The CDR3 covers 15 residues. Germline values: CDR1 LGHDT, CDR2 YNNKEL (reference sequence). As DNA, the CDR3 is TGTGCCAGCAGCCAAGGACAGGGCAGCAATCAGCCCCAGCATTTT. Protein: CASSQGQGSNQPQHF.

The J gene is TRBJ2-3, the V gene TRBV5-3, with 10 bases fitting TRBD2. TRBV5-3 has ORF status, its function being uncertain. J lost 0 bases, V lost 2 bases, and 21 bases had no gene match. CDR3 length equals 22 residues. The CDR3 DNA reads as TGTGCCAGAAGCTTTAAAAGAGATGAGGAGACTAGCGGGCAACCTAGCACAGATACGCAGTATTTT. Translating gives CARSFKRDEETSGQPSTDTQYF.

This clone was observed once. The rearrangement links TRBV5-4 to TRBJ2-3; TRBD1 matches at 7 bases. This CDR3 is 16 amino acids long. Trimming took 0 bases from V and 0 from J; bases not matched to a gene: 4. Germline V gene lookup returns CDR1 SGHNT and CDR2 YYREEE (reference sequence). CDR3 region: CASSLVTGASTDTQYF. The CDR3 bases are TGTGCCAGCAGCTTGGTAACAGGGGCTAGCACAGATACGCAGTATTTT.